The following is a T cell receptor (beta chain) sequence with its context. Antigen: not known. The CDR3 spans 12 residues. Germline loops: CDR1 MNHNY, CDR2 SVGAGI (reference sequence). V was pared by 4 bases and J by 12 bases, with 9 bases of the junction left unmatched. The data originate from a study of shared clonotypes between healthy human individuals. Study outcomes and limitations: With few donors, the genetic and exposure-history diversity represented was limited. It was observed that 5% to 6.5% of naive CD4 clonotypes were shared across several donors.

Per the study methods: Quality scores were absent from the junction-only immunoSEQ sequences, so filtering differed. Assay used: immunoSEQ multiplex PCR; TCRdb lists only in-frame clones, some missing. That table is the source of V, J and clone size, and D and trimming were worked out from the DNA. The profile covers about 2.3 million clones, with more than 85% appearing a single time and 0.3% to 0.4% taken by the ten largest. The receptor's source is a man aged 18 to 35 in good health. Some clones in this sample may be carry-over from other donors' samples. The rearrangement links TRBV6-6 to TRBJ2-7; TRBD1 aligns across 7 bases. The sample consisted of naive CD4+ T cells from PBMCs. Stated subset: CD45RA+ positively selected. CDR3 coding DNA: TGTGCCAGCAGTTCCCGACAGGGTGGGAGGTACTTC. Residues: CASSSRQGGRYF.